These 2 T cell receptor beta chains were all obtained from the same sample, sequenced in a study of blood T cell repertoires in COVID-19. Some clones are missing from TCRdb's copy, which holds only in-frame ones; the method was immunoSEQ multiplex PCR. The table lists 250,000 to 300,000 clones, roughly 90% of them singletons, with 1.5% to 2% in the top ten. Material for sequencing was PBMCs or T cells enriched from blood (not recorded which). The receptors originated from a woman between 35 and 50 years old who had recovered from COVID-19.

V is TRBV5-4 and J is TRBJ2-5; the match to TRBD2 covers 10 bases. V lost 2 bases, J lost 1 base, and 8 bases stayed unmatched. This CDR3 comprises 17 residues. CDR1 is SGHNT and CDR2 is YYREEE in the germline V gene (reference sequence). CDR3 DNA: TGTGCCAGCAGCTTTCCCAGCGGGGGGGCCCCCCAAGAGACCCAGTACTTC. This gives the protein CASSFPSGGAPQETQYF.

This chain uses TRBV19 with TRBJ1-6, with D unresolved. In germline, CDR1 is LNHDA, CDR2 SQIVND (reference sequence). CDR3 size: 14 residues. The V end lost 3 bases, the J end lost 0 bases, and 3 bases lay between the germline ends. CDR3 nucleotide sequence: TGTGCCAGTAGTATCGGCTCCTATAATTCACCCCTCCACTTT. It encodes CASSIGSYNSPLHF.